These 4 T cell receptor beta chains share one sample of origin, sequenced in a study of blood T cells in healthy people across ages. Using a J-beta primer mix together with a sample-barcoded 5' primer, a second PCR was run for roughly 6 to 11 cycles. TCRdb re-called the 5' RACE reads through MiXCR, storing one row per CDR3 protein. The table records around 1,000,000 distinct CDR3 sequences, approximately 25% of them present only once. Another study also made use of these data, one on T cells of mothers and their children.

Sequenced input: blood. These receptors originate from a girl aged 2 to 10 in good health.

This clonotype has just a few counts. V gene TRBV20-1 combines with J gene TRBJ2-5; TRBD1 matches at 9 bases. The DNA matches TRBJ2-7 better at its end, which makes the J call doubtful. Germline V lookup: CDR1 DFQATT, CDR2 SNEGSKA (reference sequence). The CDR3 extends over 15 amino acids. The DNA for the CDR3 is TGCAGTGCTAGACCTGGACAGGGGTTCCCTTACGAGCAGTACTTC. Its translation is CSARPGQGFPYEQYF.

The rearrangement links TRBV6-5 to TRBJ2-5; 7 nucleotides match TRBD1. TRBJ2-7 explains the end of the DNA better; the J call may be wrong. CDR1 and CDR2 (germline): MNHEY, SVGAGI. The CDR3 covers 14 residues. The CDR3: CASRPDRDAFEQYF. The CDR3 DNA reads TGTGCCAGCAGGCCCGACAGGGATGCTTTCGAGCAGTACTTC.

V and J are TRBV29-1 and TRBJ2-5, with D possibly matching TRBD2 (5 bases). With the DNA end fitting TRBJ2-1 better, the J assignment may be wrong. From germline, CDR1 is SQVTM and CDR2 ANQGSEA. CDR3 length equals 11 residues. The CDR3 DNA reads as TGCAGCGTTGGGGCAGGAGGTGAGCAGTTCTTC. Protein: CSVGAGGEQFF.

This clonotype was seen many times. The CDR3 region has the DNA TGTGCCAGCAGTTTGACAGGGACAACTGAAGCTTTCTTT. This encodes CASSLTGTTEAFF. V and J are TRBV27 and TRBJ1-1; 7 nucleotides line up with TRBD1. The CDR3 is made up of 13 amino acids. After removal of 3 bases from V and 5 bases from J, the junction contained 3 bases not matched to a gene. The V gene's germline CDR1 is MNHEY and CDR2 SMNVEV (reference sequence).